A selection of T cell receptor beta chains follows, all from one sample in a study of identical twins. TCRdb used MiXCR to reprocess the 5' RACE reads, holding one entry per CDR3 protein. The table records roughly 710,000 distinct CDR3 sequences, approximately 6% of them present only once. Sequencing input: naive T cells sorted from blood. Receptors were obtained from a man aged 18 to 29 in good health. The CDR3 runs from the conserved cysteine through the conserved F or W. D genes are given only for firm matches. For some rows the clone size is stated as once, few or many, or as a class when expanded; others skip it.

TRBJ1-1,few,-,TRBV10-3,CAISESKTEPTFGAFF,TGTGCCATCAGTGAGTCGAAAACAGAACCTACCTTCGGAGCTTTCTTT
TRBJ2-1,many,TRBD2,TRBV27,CATRLANSYNEQFF,TGTGCCACTCGACTAGCGAATTCCTACAATGAGCAGTTCTTC
TRBJ2-7,-,-,TRBV6-2/TRBV6-3,CASSPPPGQYF,TGTGCCAGCAGTCCACCACCCGGGCAGTACTTC
TRBJ2-3,few,-,TRBV6-1,CASNEFADTQYF,TGTGCCAGCAATGAATTTGCAGATACGCAGTATTTT
TRBJ1-1,many,-,TRBV6-5,CASSYSRWTVNTEAFF,TGTGCCAGCAGTTACTCGAGGTGGACTGTGAACACTGAAGCTTTCTTT
TRBJ1-3,many,-,TRBV3-1,CASSQERNTIYF,TGTGCCAGCAGCCAAGAGAGAAACACCATATATTTT
TRBJ2-7,-,TRBD2,TRBV5-6,CASSRPGSSGRSSHEQYF,TGTGCCAGCAGTAGGCCGGGAAGTAGCGGGAGAAGTAGCCACGAGCAGTACTTC
TRBJ2-5,few,TRBD2,TRBV24-1,CATSDLSGVGQDF,TGTGCCACCAGTGATTTGAGCGGGGTGGGTCAGGACTTC
TRBJ2-2,few,-,TRBV12-5,CASAPPSFTGELFF,TGTGCTAGTGCTCCGCCTAGTTTCACCGGGGAGCTGTTTTTT
TRBJ2-7,many,TRBD2,TRBV4-2,CASSPRLAGSYEQYF,TGTGCCAGCAGCCCTCGACTAGCGGGGTCCTACGAGCAGTACTTC
TRBJ2-2,-,TRBD2,TRBV3-1,CASSQEGLAGVYGELFF,TGTGCCAGCAGCCAAGAAGGGCTAGCGGGAGTATACGGGGAGCTGTTTTTT